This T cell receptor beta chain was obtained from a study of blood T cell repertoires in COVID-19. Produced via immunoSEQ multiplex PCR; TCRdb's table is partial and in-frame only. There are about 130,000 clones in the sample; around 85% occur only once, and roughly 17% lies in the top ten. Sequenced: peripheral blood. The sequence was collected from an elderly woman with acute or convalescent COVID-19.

The chain's CDR3 is CASTPGWGPLDTQYF. The CDR3 DNA follows: TGTGCCAGCACCCCTGGTTGGGGCCCCCTGGATACGCAGTATTTT. The chain joins TRBV6-2 or TRBV6-3 to TRBJ2-3; D possibly corresponds to TRBD1 (5 bases). Trimming removed 7 bases at V and 6 bases at J, with 20 bases between. CDR3 size: 15 residues. Germline V gene data show CDR1 as MNHEY and CDR2 as SVGEGT.